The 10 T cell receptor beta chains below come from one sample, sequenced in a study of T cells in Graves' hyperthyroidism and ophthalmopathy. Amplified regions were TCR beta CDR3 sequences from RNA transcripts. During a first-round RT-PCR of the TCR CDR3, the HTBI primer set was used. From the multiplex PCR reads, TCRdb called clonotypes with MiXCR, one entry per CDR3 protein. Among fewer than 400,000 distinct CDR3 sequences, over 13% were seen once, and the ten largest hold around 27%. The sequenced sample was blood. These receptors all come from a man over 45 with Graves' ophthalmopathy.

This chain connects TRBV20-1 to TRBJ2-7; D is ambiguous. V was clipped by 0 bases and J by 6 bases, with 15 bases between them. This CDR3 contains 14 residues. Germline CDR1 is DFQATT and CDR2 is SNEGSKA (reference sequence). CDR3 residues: CSARDRIRGVEQYF. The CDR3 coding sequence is TGCAGTGCTAGAGACAGGATCCGAGGAGTCGAGCAGTACTTC.

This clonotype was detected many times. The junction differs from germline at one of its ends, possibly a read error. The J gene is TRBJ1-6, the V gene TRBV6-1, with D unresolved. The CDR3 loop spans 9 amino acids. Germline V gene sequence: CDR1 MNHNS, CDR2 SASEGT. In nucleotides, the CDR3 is TGCCCAAGCGGGGCACCCCTCCACTTT. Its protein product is CPSGAPLHF.

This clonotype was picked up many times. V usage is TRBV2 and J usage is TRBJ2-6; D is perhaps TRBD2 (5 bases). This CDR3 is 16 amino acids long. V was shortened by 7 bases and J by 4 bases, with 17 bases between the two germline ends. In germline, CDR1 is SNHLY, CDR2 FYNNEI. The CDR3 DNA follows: TGTGCCAGCAAACACAGCGGAGGTCCCGGGGCCAACGTCCTGACTTTC. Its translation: CASKHSGGPGANVLTF.

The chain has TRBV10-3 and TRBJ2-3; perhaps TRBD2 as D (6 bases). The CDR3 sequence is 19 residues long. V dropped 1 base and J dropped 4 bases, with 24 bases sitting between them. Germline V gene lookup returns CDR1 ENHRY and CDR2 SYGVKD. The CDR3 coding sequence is TGTGCCATCAGTGAGTGGGGGGATAGCGGCCCATTACATCCAGATACGCAGTATTTT. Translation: CAISEWGDSGPLHPDTQYF.

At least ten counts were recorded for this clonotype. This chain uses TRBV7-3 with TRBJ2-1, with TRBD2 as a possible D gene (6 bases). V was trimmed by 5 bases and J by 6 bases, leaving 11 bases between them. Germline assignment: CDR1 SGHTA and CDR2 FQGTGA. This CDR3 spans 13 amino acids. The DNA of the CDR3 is TGTGCCAGCAGCATGACTAGTCTCAATGAGCAGTTCTTC. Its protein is CASSMTSLNEQFF.

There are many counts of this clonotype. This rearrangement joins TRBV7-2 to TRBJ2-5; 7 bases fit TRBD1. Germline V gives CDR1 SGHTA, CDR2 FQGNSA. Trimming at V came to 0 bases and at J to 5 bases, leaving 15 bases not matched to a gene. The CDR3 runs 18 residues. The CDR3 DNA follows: TGTGCCAGCAGCTTAGCGCTGACAGGGCTTATTCGATCGGAGACCCAGTACTTC. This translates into CASSLALTGLIRSETQYF.

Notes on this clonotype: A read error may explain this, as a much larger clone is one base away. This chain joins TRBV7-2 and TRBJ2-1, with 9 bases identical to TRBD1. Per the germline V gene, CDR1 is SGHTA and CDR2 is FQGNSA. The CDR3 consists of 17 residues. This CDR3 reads CASSLTATGGRYNGQFF. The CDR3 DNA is TGTGCCAGCAGCTTAACCGCGACAGGGGGTCGATACAATGGGCAGTTCTTC. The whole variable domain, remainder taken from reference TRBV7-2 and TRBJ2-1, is GAGVSQSPSNKVTEKGKDVELRCDPISGHTALYWYRQSLGQGLEFLIYFQGNSAPDKSGLPSDRFSAERTGGSVSTLTIQRTQQEDSAVYLCASSLTATGGRYNGQFFGPGTRLTVL.

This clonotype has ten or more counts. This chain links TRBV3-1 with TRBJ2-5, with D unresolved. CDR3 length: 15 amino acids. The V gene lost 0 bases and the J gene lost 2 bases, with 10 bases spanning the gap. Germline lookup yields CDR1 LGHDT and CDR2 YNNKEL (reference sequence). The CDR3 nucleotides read TGTGCCAGCAGCCAAGAGTTGCTCACTCAAGAGACCCAGTACTTC. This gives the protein CASSQELLTQETQYF.

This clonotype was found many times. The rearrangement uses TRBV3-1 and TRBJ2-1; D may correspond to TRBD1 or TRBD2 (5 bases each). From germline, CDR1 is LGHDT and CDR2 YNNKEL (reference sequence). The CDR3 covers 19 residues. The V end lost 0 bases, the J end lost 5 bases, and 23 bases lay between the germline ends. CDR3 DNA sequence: TGTGCCAGCAGCCAAGAATCACTAGGAGCGGAGAGGGGTCACAATGAGCAGTTCTTC. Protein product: CASSQESLGAERGHNEQFF.

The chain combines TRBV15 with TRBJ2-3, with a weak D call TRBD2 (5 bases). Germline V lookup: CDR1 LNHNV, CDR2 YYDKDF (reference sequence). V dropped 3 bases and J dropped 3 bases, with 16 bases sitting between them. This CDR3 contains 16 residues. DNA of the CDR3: TGTGCCACCAGCAGTTTTTTTGGGAGTGGGACAGATACGCAGTATTTT. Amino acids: CATSSFFGSGTDTQYF.